Following are 18 T cell receptor beta chains from one sample sequenced in a study of T cell responses to AZD1222 COVID-19 vaccine. TCRdb's copy holds only in-frame clones and misses some; the assay was immunoSEQ multiplex PCR. The sample yields 130,000 to 150,000 clones, about 82% seen once. Material: peripheral blood, obtained 28 days after the second AZD1222 dose. The receptors here all came from an adult who received the AZD1222 COVID-19 vaccine.

The V call is TRBV11-2, the J call TRBJ2-1, with D possibly being TRBD2 (5 bases). This CDR3 contains 13 residues. V shed 3 bases and J shed 7 bases, with 10 bases lying between them. Germline V gene lookup returns CDR1 SGHAT and CDR2 FQNNGV. The CDR3 here is CASSLSTGNEQFF. CDR3 nucleotides: TGTGCCAGCAGCTTGTCAACGGGGAATGAGCAGTTCTTC.

The V call is TRBV5-3, the J call TRBJ2-7; D is possibly TRBD2 (6 bases). TRBV5-3 is an ORF for which the function is uncertain. This CDR3 has 15 amino acids. Trimming cost V 0 bases and J 2 bases, with 12 bases left between them. For the CDR3, the DNA is TGTGCCAGAAGCTTGGAACTAGCCGACACCTACGAGCAGTACTTC. It codes for CARSLELADTYEQYF.

The V and J genes are TRBV19 and TRBJ1-3; the D is unclear. Germline CDR1 reads LNHDA; CDR2 reads SQIVND (reference sequence). There are 14 residues in the CDR3. V lost 10 bases and J 0 bases, leaving 13 bases between the germline ends. CDR3 bases: TGTGCCACCAACCGAGGAGGCTCTGGAAACACCATATATTTT. Its translation: CATNRGGSGNTIYF.

The gene calls are TRBV3-1 (or the pseudogene TRBV3-2) and TRBJ1-6; D may be TRBD1 (5 bases). Trimming took 0 bases from V and 9 from J, leaving 9 bases between them. The CDR3 has 14 amino acids. Per germline, CDR1 LGHDT and CDR2 YNNKEL (reference sequence). The CDR3 is CASSQEGRVSPLHF. The CDR3 nucleotides are TGTGCCAGCAGCCAAGAGGGCAGGGTTTCACCCCTCCACTTT.

The chain combines TRBV2 with TRBJ1-5; TRBD1 might be the D (5 bases). Germline assignment: CDR1 SNHLY and CDR2 FYNNEI. The V and J ends lost 4 bases and 0 bases respectively, with 7 bases between them. The CDR3 has 14 residues. CDR3 in amino acids: CASSGQFSNQPQHF. For the CDR3, the DNA is TGTGCCAGCAGTGGACAGTTTAGCAATCAGCCCCAGCATTTT.

This rearrangement joins TRBV24-1 to TRBJ2-3; TRBD1 might be the D (5 bases). Trimming took 9 bases from V and 0 from J, leaving 21 bases between them. This CDR3 spans 17 amino acids. Germline V gene data show CDR1 as KGHDR and CDR2 as SFDVKD. The CDR3 is CATPWGDLPISTDTQYF. CDR3 bases: TGTGCCACCCCCTGGGGCGATTTACCTATTAGCACAGATACGCAGTATTTT.

The chain uses TRBV3-1 (or the pseudogene TRBV3-2) and TRBJ2-7, with TRBD1 matching over 11 bases. The germline V gene has CDR1 LGHDT and CDR2 YNNKEL (reference sequence). J was trimmed by 6 bases and V by 4 bases; bases with no gene match: 5. The CDR3 runs to 14 residues. CDR3 in amino acids: CASSPGTGGLEQYF. CDR3 bases: TGTGCCAGCAGCCCCGGGACAGGGGGACTCGAGCAGTACTTC.

The rearrangement uses TRBV2 and TRBJ1-5; the match to TRBD1 covers 9 bases. J lost 8 bases, V lost 7 bases, and 6 bases had no gene match. Germline V gene lookup returns CDR1 SNHLY and CDR2 FYNNEI. The CDR3 is made up of 13 amino acids. In nucleotides, the CDR3 is TGTGCCAGCAACAGGGGGCTTAGGGAGCCCCAGCATTTT. Amino acids: CASNRGLREPQHF.

The chain joins TRBV27 to TRBJ2-6; D is undetermined. V was clipped by 4 bases and J by 0 bases, with 7 bases between them. The CDR3 sequence is 15 residues long. CDR1 and CDR2 (germline): MNHEY, SMNVEV (reference sequence). CDR3 sequence reads: CASSSRLSGANVLTF. CDR3 in DNA: TGTGCCAGCAGTTCTCGACTCTCTGGGGCCAACGTCCTGACTTTC.

The chain couples TRBV27 to TRBJ2-7; D gene ambiguous. V lost 8 bases, J lost 0 bases, and 17 bases lay in between. The germline gives CDR1 MNHEY, CDR2 SMNVEV (reference sequence). The CDR3 contains 15 residues. CDR3 DNA: TGTGCCAGCGGCTACTTTAAGGTGGACTCCTACGAGCAGTACTTC. Translating it yields CASGYFKVDSYEQYF.

The rearrangement uses TRBV10-1 and TRBJ2-5; perhaps TRBD2 as D (7 bases). CDR3 size: 15 residues. CDR1 and CDR2 from the germline V gene are WNHNN and SYGVQD (reference sequence). The V gene lost 4 bases and the J gene lost 2 bases, with 14 bases spanning the gap. CDR3 sequence reads: CASSGGAGQQETQYF. CDR3 sequence (DNA): TGCGCCAGCAGTGGGGGAGCGGGACAACAAGAGACCCAGTACTTC.

The V and J genes are TRBV30 and TRBJ1-5; no reliable D call. V was cut by 4 bases and J by 3 bases, with 13 bases left in between. There are 14 residues in the CDR3. Looked up from germline, CDR1 is GTSNPN and CDR2 is SVGIG (reference sequence). The CDR3, as DNA: TGTGCCTGGATGGCCCCATCCGACAATCAGCCCCAGCATTTT. It specifies CAWMAPSDNQPQHF. Full variable domain (remainder filled in from reference TRBV30 and TRBJ1-5): SQTIHQWPATLVQPVGSPLSLECTVEGTSNPNLYWYRQAAGRGLQLLFYSVGIGQISSEVPQNLSASRPQDRQFILSSKKLLLSDSGFYLCAWMAPSDNQPQHFGDGTRLSIL.

This chain connects TRBV30 to TRBJ2-3, with 8 bases lining up with TRBD1. The germline gives CDR1 GTSNPN, CDR2 SVGIG (reference sequence). V gave up 7 bases and J gave up 3 bases; unmatched junction bases: 6. The CDR3 has 13 residues. CDR3 nucleotides: TGTGCCTCCGACAGGGGCGCAACAGATACGCAGTATTTT. This gives the protein CASDRGATDTQYF.

The chain is built from TRBV7-9 and TRBJ1-1; 9 nucleotides match TRBD1. V was pared by 0 bases and J by 10 bases, with 3 bases of the junction left unmatched. Per germline, CDR1 SEHNR and CDR2 FQNEAQ (reference sequence). The CDR3 spans 13 residues. The DNA of the CDR3 is TGTGCCAGCAGCTTAGCCCCGGACAGGGGAGCTTTCTTT. Translation gives CASSLAPDRGAFF.

The chain employs TRBV7-8 and TRBJ2-1; D might be TRBD2 (6 bases). Trimming stripped 2 bases from V and 5 bases from J, with 19 bases between. Germline CDR1 and CDR2: SGHVS and FQNEAQ. The CDR3 spans 17 residues. The CDR3, as DNA: TGTGCCAGCAGCTTAATCCAGGGTAGCGGTGACAACAATGAGCAGTTCTTC. Translating it yields CASSLIQGSGDNNEQFF.

The chain uses TRBV14 and TRBJ2-3; no clear D. The CDR3 is made up of 14 amino acids. V gave up 6 bases and J gave up 0 bases, with 10 bases separating them. The germline V gene encodes CDR1 SGHDN and CDR2 FVKESK. The CDR3 nucleotides are TGTGCCAGCAGTCAAACGTGGAGCACAGATACGCAGTATTTT. Translating gives CASSQTWSTDTQYF.

The rearrangement joins TRBV13 to TRBJ2-1, with D possibly TRBD1 on 6 matching bases. Trimming stripped 4 bases from V and 0 bases from J, with 19 bases between. The CDR3 runs to 18 residues. Germline V gene data show CDR1 as PRHDT and CDR2 as FYEKMQ (reference sequence). This CDR3 reads CASSSVPGTLSSYNEQFF. CDR3 coding DNA: TGTGCCAGCAGCTCCGTTCCCGGGACATTGAGCTCCTACAATGAGCAGTTCTTC.

About this clone: Additional DNA sequences in this sample encode the identical CDR3. The genes are TRBV7-9 and TRBJ1-5, with D possibly TRBD1 on 5 matching bases. This CDR3 comprises 14 residues. Germline CDR1 is SEHNR and CDR2 is FQNEAQ (reference sequence). The V and J ends lost 1 base and 6 bases respectively, with 10 bases between them. The CDR3 DNA sequence: TGTGCCAGCAGCTTAGAAGGGGCGGGTCAGCCCCAGCATTTT. Its translation is CASSLEGAGQPQHF.